This TCR beta chain originates from a study of T cells in Graves' hyperthyroidism and ophthalmopathy. Broader study findings: The blood repertoire included most of the expanded thyroid clonotypes above 0.001.

Amplification yielded TCR beta CDR3 regions, with RNA transcripts as the source. Primed by the HTBI set, a first-round RT-PCR was run on the TCR CDR3. Each CDR3 protein gets one entry after TCRdb re-called the multiplex PCR reads with MiXCR. The sample records a few hundred thousand distinct CDR3 sequences, around 20% being singletons. Lactation, pregnancy, other autoimmune disease or uncontrolled infection excluded patients. Germline lookup yields CDR1 DFQATT and CDR2 SNEGSKA (reference sequence). CDR3 size: 11 residues. Trimming pared 3 bases from V and 8 bases from J, leaving 10 bases between. This clonotype was counted at least ten times. Its antigen is unknown.

Input material: blood. The genes are TRBV20-1 and TRBJ1-1; D gene unclear. The TCR originated in a man younger than 35 with Graves' hyperthyroidism. The CDR3 region is CSASGRAEAFF. As DNA, the CDR3 is TGCAGTGCTAGTGGGAGAGCAGAAGCTTTCTTT.